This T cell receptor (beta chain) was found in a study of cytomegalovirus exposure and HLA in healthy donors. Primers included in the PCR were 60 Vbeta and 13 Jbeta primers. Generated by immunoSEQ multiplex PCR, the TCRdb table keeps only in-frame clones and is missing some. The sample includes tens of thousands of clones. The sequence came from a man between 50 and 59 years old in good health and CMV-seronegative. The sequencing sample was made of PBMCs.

CDR3 residues: CASSFEGGTATYEQYF. CDR3 nucleotide sequence: TGCGCCAGCAGCTTTGAAGGCGGGACCGCTACCTACGAGCAGTACTTC. The chain combines TRBV5-1 with TRBJ2-7; D possibly corresponds to TRBD2 (6 bases). CDR3 length: 16 residues. The germline V and J ends were trimmed by 2 bases and 2 bases, with 17 bases remaining between them. Germline values: CDR1 SGHRS, CDR2 YFSETQ.